A selection of T cell receptor beta chains follows, all from one sample in a study of shared clonotypes between healthy human individuals. Sequenced by immunoSEQ multiplex PCR; TCRdb stores in-frame clones only, minus some. The data hold over a million clones, with more than 75% observed a single time. Input material: memory CD4+ T cells from PBMCs. Receptors originate from a man aged 18 to 35 in good health. Some clones in this sample may be carry-over from other donors' samples. Each CDR3 is given with its conserved first and last residue. D genes are given only for firm matches. Only some rows state a clone size, as once, few, many or a class for expanded clones.

J gene: TRBJ1-5; clone size: .; V gene: TRBV28; D gene: TRBD1; CDR3 protein: CASSLNRGNNQPQHF; CDR3 DNA: TGTGCCAGCAGTTTAAACAGGGGAAACAATCAGCCCCAGCATTTT
J gene: TRBJ1-4; clone size: .; V gene: TRBV5-1; D gene: TRBD1; CDR3 protein: CASSQGDGLEKLFF; CDR3 DNA: TGCGCCAGCAGCCAGGGGGATGGGCTAGAAAAACTGTTTTTT
J gene: TRBJ1-4; clone size: few; V gene: TRBV4-1; D gene: TRBD1; CDR3 protein: CASSQDSRTGGDEKLFF; CDR3 DNA: TGCGCCAGCAGCCAAGATAGCCGGACAGGGGGCGATGAAAAACTGTTTTTT
J gene: TRBJ1-5; clone size: .; V gene: TRBV2; D gene: .; CDR3 protein: CASSERQGHQPQHF; CDR3 DNA: TGTGCCAGCAGTGAGAGGCAGGGGCATCAGCCCCAGCATTTT
J gene: TRBJ1-2; clone size: once; V gene: TRBV7-2; D gene: .; CDR3 protein: CASSLTRDLHGYTF; CDR3 DNA: TGTGCCAGCAGCTTAACTCGGGATTTACATGGCTACACCTTC
J gene: TRBJ2-7; clone size: few; V gene: TRBV7-9; D gene: .; CDR3 protein: CASSRSSGVYEQYF; CDR3 DNA: TGTGCCAGCAGTCGTTCGTCGGGCGTCTACGAGCAGTACTTC
J gene: TRBJ2-7; clone size: .; V gene: TRBV5-4; D gene: TRBD2; CDR3 protein: CASSLAGLAGVEQYF; CDR3 DNA: TGTGCCAGCAGCTTGGCGGGACTAGCGGGCGTCGAGCAGTACTTC
J gene: TRBJ2-3; clone size: .; V gene: TRBV20-1; D gene: .; CDR3 protein: CSASWLGTQYF; CDR3 DNA: TGCAGTGCTAGCTGGCTGGGTACGCAGTATTTT
J gene: TRBJ2-1; clone size: .; V gene: TRBV28; D gene: TRBD2; CDR3 protein: CASSRIGGEGFF; CDR3 DNA: TGTGCCAGCAGCCGTATTGGGGGGGAGGGCTTCTTC
J gene: TRBJ1-1; clone size: .; V gene: TRBV4-2; D gene: .; CDR3 protein: CASSQEFPSEAFF; CDR3 DNA: TGTGCCAGCAGCCAAGAGTTCCCATCTGAAGCTTTCTTT
J gene: TRBJ2-1; clone size: .; V gene: TRBV5-4; D gene: TRBD2; CDR3 protein: CAISGRGDNEQFF; CDR3 DNA: TGTGCCATCAGCGGGAGGGGGGACAATGAGCAGTTCTTC
J gene: TRBJ1-3; clone size: .; V gene: TRBV11-2; D gene: .; CDR3 protein: CASSPFRPPGNTIYF; CDR3 DNA: TGTGCCAGCAGCCCCTTCCGGCCCCCGGGAAACACCATATATTTT
J gene: TRBJ1-1; clone size: .; V gene: TRBV2; D gene: .; CDR3 protein: CASSEQFHTEAFF; CDR3 DNA: TGTGCCAGCAGTGAACAGTTCCACACTGAAGCTTTCTTT
J gene: TRBJ2-3; clone size: .; V gene: TRBV28; D gene: .; CDR3 protein: CASSFLFRNTQYF; CDR3 DNA: TGTGCCAGCAGTTTTCTCTTTAGGAATACGCAGTATTTT
J gene: TRBJ1-2; clone size: .; V gene: TRBV27; D gene: TRBD1; CDR3 protein: CASSLPTGLWGYTF; CDR3 DNA: TGTGCCAGCAGTCTACCGACAGGGCTCTGGGGGTACACCTTC
J gene: TRBJ1-1; clone size: few; V gene: TRBV25-1; D gene: .; CDR3 protein: CASVPGGAGNTEAFF; CDR3 DNA: TGTGCCAGCGTCCCTGGGGGCGCGGGGAACACTGAAGCTTTCTTT
J gene: TRBJ2-1; clone size: few; V gene: TRBV5-4; D gene: TRBD2; CDR3 protein: CASSNGTSGRFFEHGEQFF; CDR3 DNA: TGTGCCAGCAGCAACGGGACTAGCGGGAGGTTTTTCGAACACGGTGAGCAGTTCTTC
J gene: TRBJ2-7; clone size: .; V gene: TRBV29-1; D gene: TRBD1; CDR3 protein: CSVARGSSYEQYF; CDR3 DNA: TGCAGCGTCGCCAGGGGGAGCTCCTACGAGCAGTACTTC
J gene: TRBJ2-5; clone size: .; V gene: TRBV27; D gene: TRBD2; CDR3 protein: CASRTSGRGGTQYF; CDR3 DNA: TGTGCCAGCAGAACTAGCGGGAGGGGTGGGACCCAGTACTTC
J gene: TRBJ2-1; clone size: .; V gene: TRBV28; D gene: TRBD2; CDR3 protein: CASSPETSGSRKQFF; CDR3 DNA: TGTGCCAGCAGTCCAGAGACTAGCGGGAGTAGGAAGCAGTTCTTC
J gene: TRBJ2-3; clone size: .; V gene: TRBV4-2; D gene: .; CDR3 protein: CASSQDLPTAGLTDTQYF; CDR3 DNA: TGTGCCAGCAGCCAAGACCTCCCTACAGCGGGCCTCACAGATACGCAGTATTTT
J gene: TRBJ2-5; clone size: .; V gene: TRBV7-2; D gene: TRBD1; CDR3 protein: CASSPDTGGGETQYF; CDR3 DNA: TGTGCCAGCAGCCCAGATACAGGGGGTGGAGAGACCCAGTACTTC
J gene: TRBJ2-5; clone size: .; V gene: TRBV2; D gene: TRBD2; CDR3 protein: CASSGLVAGQQETQYF; CDR3 DNA: TGTGCCAGCAGTGGTTTGGTAGCGGGGCAACAAGAGACCCAGTACTTC
J gene: TRBJ2-5; clone size: few; V gene: TRBV7-9; D gene: .; CDR3 protein: CASSLSGETQYF; CDR3 DNA: TGTGCCAGCAGCTTATCTGGCGAGACCCAGTACTTC
J gene: TRBJ1-5; clone size: .; V gene: TRBV2; D gene: .; CDR3 protein: CASCLGGGRNQPQHF; CDR3 DNA: TGTGCCAGCTGTCTCGGGGGGGGGCGAAATCAGCCCCAGCATTTT
J gene: TRBJ2-7; clone size: .; V gene: TRBV7-9; D gene: .; CDR3 protein: CASSVVPGPVPYEQYF; CDR3 DNA: TGTGCCAGCTCCGTTGTACCGGGACCCGTACCTTACGAGCAGTACTTC